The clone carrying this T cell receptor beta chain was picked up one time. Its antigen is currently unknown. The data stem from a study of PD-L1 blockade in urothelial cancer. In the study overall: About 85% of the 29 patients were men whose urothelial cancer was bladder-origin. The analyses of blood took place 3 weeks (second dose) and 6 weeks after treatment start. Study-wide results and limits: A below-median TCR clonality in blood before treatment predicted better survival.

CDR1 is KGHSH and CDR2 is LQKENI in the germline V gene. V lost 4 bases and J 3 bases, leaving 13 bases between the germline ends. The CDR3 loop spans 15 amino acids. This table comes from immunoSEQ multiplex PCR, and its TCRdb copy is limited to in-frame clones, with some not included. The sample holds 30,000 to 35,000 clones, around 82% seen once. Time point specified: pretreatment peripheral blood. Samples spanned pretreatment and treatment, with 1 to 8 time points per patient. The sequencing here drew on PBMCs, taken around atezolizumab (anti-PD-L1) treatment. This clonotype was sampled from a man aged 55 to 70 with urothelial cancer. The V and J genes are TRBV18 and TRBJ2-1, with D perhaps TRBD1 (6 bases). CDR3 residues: CASSQGHPDYNEQFF. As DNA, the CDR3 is TGTGCCAGCTCACAGGGACACCCGGACTACAATGAGCAGTTCTTC. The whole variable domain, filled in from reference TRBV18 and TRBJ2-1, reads NAGVMQNPRHLVRRRGQEARLRCSPMKGHSHVYWYRQLPEEGLKFMVYLQKENIIDESGMPKERFSAEFPKEGPSILRIQQVVRGDSAAYFCASSQGHPDYNEQFFGPGTRLTVL.